Listed below are T cell receptor beta chains from one sample, sequenced in a study of blood T cell repertoires in COVID-19. Here immunoSEQ multiplex PCR was the method, and the copy in TCRdb shows in-frame clones only, minus some. Here the sample spans 65,000 to 95,000 clones, 70% to 75% being singletons. Sequenced material: peripheral blood. These receptors came from a man aged 50 or older with active or convalescent COVID-19. Each CDR3 is given with its conserved first and last residue. D genes are given only for firm matches. The size of a clone is reported for some rows only, either as once, few or many, or as a class for expanded clones.

.	.	TRBV4-3	TRBJ1-6	TGCGCCAGCAGCCTTGGAGGGTCGGATAATTCACCCCTCCACTTT	CASSLGGSDNSPLHF
.	.	TRBV29-1	TRBJ2-5	TGCAGCGCTGTGGTAGCGGAAGAGACCCAGTACTTC	CSAVVAEETQYF
many	TRBD2	TRBV7-3	TRBJ2-2	TGTGCCAGCAGCCCCCGCGGTAGCGGGGTCGTGACCGGGGAGCTGTTTTTT	CASSPRGSGVVTGELFF
.	.	TRBV2	TRBJ2-3	TGTGCCAGCAGTCCCAATACACAGGGTGATACGCAGTATTTT	CASSPNTQGDTQYF
.	TRBD1	TRBV3-1/TRBV3-2	TRBJ1-2	TGTGCCAGCAGCCGGGGACAGGGACCCACTAACTATGGCTACACCTTC	CASSRGQGPTNYGYTF
.	TRBD2	TRBV24-1	TRBJ2-1	TGTGCCACCAGTGTAGGGGCTAGCGGGGGAGGAGAGCAGTTCTTC	CATSVGASGGGEQFF
.	TRBD2	TRBV4-1	TRBJ2-1	TGCGCCAGCAGCCAAGCCCCAGCGGGGGGCGACAATGAGCAGTTCTTC	CASSQAPAGGDNEQFF
once	TRBD1	TRBV2	TRBJ1-1	TGTGCCAGCACCCTGGGACAGATGAACACTGAAGCTTTCTTT	CASTLGQMNTEAFF
.	TRBD1	TRBV3-1/TRBV3-2	TRBJ1-3	TGTGCCAGCAGCCAAGGCGGGACAGGACGAAACACCATATATTTT	CASSQGGTGRNTIYF
medium-sized	.	TRBV19	TRBJ2-7	TGTGCCAGTGCTACAGGGAATTACGAGCAGTACTTC	CASATGNYEQYF
.	.	TRBV2	TRBJ2-5	TGTGCCAGCATAGAATTGGGCAGCGGGCAAGAGACCCAGTACTTC	CASIELGSGQETQYF
few	.	TRBV7-8	TRBJ2-4	TGTGCCAGCAGCTTAGTTGGGTACGGGGGGTACTTC	CASSLVGYGGYF
.	.	TRBV20-1	TRBJ1-2	TGCAGTGCTAGTCGTTCATCGTTGGCAGCTAACTATGGCTACACCTTC	CSASRSSLAANYGYTF
many	.	TRBV19	TRBJ2-7	TGTGCCAGTAGTACAACAGTACTCTACGAGCAGTACTTC	CASSTTVLYEQYF
.	.	TRBV10-1	TRBJ2-7	TGCGCCAGCAGTGAGAGGCTGTCGGGCTACGAGCAGTACTTC	CASSERLSGYEQYF
.	.	TRBV21-1	TRBJ1-2	TGTGCCAGCAGGTACAGGGGGGAAATCTATGGCTACACCTTC	CASRYRGEIYGYTF
many	TRBD2	TRBV5-1	TRBJ2-3	TGCGCCAGCAGCTTGCAGACGGGGGGGAAAGATACGCAGTATTTT	CASSLQTGGKDTQYF
.	.	TRBV12-3/TRBV12-4	TRBJ1-2	TGTGCCAGCAGTTCTGAGGCTGGCTACACCTTC	CASSSEAGYTF
.	TRBD2	TRBV10-3	TRBJ2-7	TGTGCCATCTCGGGGGGTCTCGAAGCCTACGAGCAGTACTTC	CAISGGLEAYEQYF
.	TRBD1	TRBV6-6	TRBJ1-6	TGTGCCAGCAGTACCCGGACAGGCTCCTATAATTCACCCCTCCACTTT	CASSTRTGSYNSPLHF
.	TRBD2	TRBV4-3	TRBJ2-4	TGCGCCAGCAGCCAAGACCCTAGCGGGGGGGTAGCCAAAAACATTCAGTACTTC	CASSQDPSGGVAKNIQYF
.	.	TRBV5-4	TRBJ2-7	TGTGCCAGCAGCTTTGCAGGGGCCCACGAGCAGTACTTC	CASSFAGAHEQYF
.	.	TRBV10-1	TRBJ2-5	TGCGCCAGCAGTGTTGCAGGGACAATGGAGACCCAGTACTTC	CASSVAGTMETQYF
.	TRBD2	TRBV6-5	TRBJ2-5	TGTGCCAGCAGTTACTCGGGGGTAGTAAGGCGGGAGGCCCAGTACTTC	CASSYSGVVRREAQYF
.	.	TRBV7-9	TRBJ1-6	TGTGCCAGCAGCTTCGGGAGGGAGAATTCACCCCTCCACTTT	CASSFGRENSPLHF
.	.	TRBV5-1	TRBJ1-1	TGCGCCAGCAGCAGTATCAGAAGTGACACTGAAGCTTTCTTT	CASSSIRSDTEAFF